These 6 T cell receptor beta chains share one sample of origin, sequenced in a study of patients and donors after allogeneic stem cell transplantation. TCRdb analysed the RT-PCR reads with MiXCR anew, one entry per CDR3 protein. The table shows approximately 140,000 distinct CDR3 sequences, with 30% to 45% occurring only once. The sample was blood, either unsorted or a sorted T cell fraction (not recorded which). These receptors all stem from a human donor who was either an allogeneic HSCT recipient or a stem cell or donor lymphocyte infusion donor (not recorded which). It is not recorded whose cells these are; they may come from a transplant donor.

This sequence joins TRBV6-2 or TRBV6-3 and TRBJ1-5; 8 positions agree with TRBD1. This CDR3 region has 16 residues. Losses at the gene ends were 2 bases for V and 6 bases for J; bases not matched to a gene: 9. From germline, CDR1 is MNHEY and CDR2 SVGEGT. CDR3 nucleotides: TGTGCCAGCAGTTACCCCACCGCCAGGGGGCTTCAGCCCCAGCATTTT. Translation gives CASSYPTARGLQPQHF.

The DNA for the CDR3 is TGTGCCATCAGTGTTAGCGACTCGCCTTACAATGAGCAGTTCTTC. Protein product: CAISVSDSPYNEQFF. The chain recombines TRBV10-3 with TRBJ2-1, with a weak D call TRBD2 (5 bases). CDR1 and CDR2 (germline): ENHRY, SYGVKD. The CDR3 runs to 15 residues. The V and J ends lost 4 bases and 4 bases respectively, with 14 bases between them.

This chain uses TRBV7-2 with TRBJ2-3, with D possibly being TRBD1 or TRBD2 (5 bases each). V lost 2 bases to trimming and J lost 2 bases, with 8 bases between them. Germline lookup yields CDR1 SGHTA and CDR2 FQGNSA. CDR3 size: 14 residues. The CDR3 sequence is CASSLRDPTDTQYF. CDR3 nucleotides: TGTGCCAGCAGCTTACGGGACCCCACAGATACGCAGTATTTT.

The table lists this clonotype with a few counts. The chain links TRBV29-1 to TRBJ1-5; 11 bases are shared with TRBD1. Germline lookup yields CDR1 SQVTM and CDR2 ANQGSEA. V shed 4 bases, J shed 4 bases, and the junction held 0 bases outside the gene matches. CDR3 size: 13 residues. The CDR3 region has the DNA TGCAGCGTTGGGGACAGGGGGAATCAGCCCCAGCATTTT. Translation gives CSVGDRGNQPQHF.

In this sample, this clonotype turned up a few times. This chain joins TRBV4-3 and TRBJ2-7; D ambiguous. Trimming left V 0 bases short and J 3 bases short, with 9 bases between. CDR3 length equals 14 residues. CDR1 is LGHNA, CDR2 YSLEER, per germline. Here the CDR3 DNA reads TGCGCCAGCAGCCAAGATCTCCAGGTCTACGAGCAGTACTTC. This codes for CASSQDLQVYEQYF.

The chain joins TRBV5-6 to TRBJ2-2, with D possibly TRBD1 on 6 matching bases. V was shortened by 8 bases and J by 7 bases, with 15 bases between the two germline ends. CDR3 length equals 13 residues. CDR1 is SGHDT, CDR2 YYEEEE, per germline. DNA of the CDR3: TGTGCCAGTTACCACAGGGTTCGCGGGGAGCTGTTTTTT. Its protein product is CASYHRVRGELFF.